What follows are 13 T cell receptor beta chains derived from one specimen sequenced in a study of blood T cell repertoires in COVID-19. Profiling relied on immunoSEQ multiplex PCR, and the TCRdb table lists in-frame clones only, not all of them. The profile shows some 180,000 clones, 70% to 90% of them singletons. Sequencing input: peripheral blood. The receptors were sampled from a man between 35 and 55 years old with active or convalescent COVID-19.

This rearrangement joins TRBV18 to TRBJ1-1; D remains ambiguous. Between the trimmed V and J ends, which lost 1 base and 1 base, there was a span of 7 bases. The germline V gene encodes CDR1 KGHSH and CDR2 LQKENI. The CDR3 loop spans 14 amino acids. CDR3 residues: CASSPRQSNTEAFF. The DNA of the CDR3 is TGTGCCAGCTCACCACGGCAGTCGAACACTGAAGCTTTCTTT. The variable domain in full, with the rest retrieved from reference TRBV18 and TRBJ1-1, is NAGVMQNPRHLVRRRGQEARLRCSPMKGHSHVYWYRQLPEEGLKFMVYLQKENIIDESGMPKERFSAEFPKEGPSILRIQQVVRGDSAAYFCASSPRQSNTEAFFGQGTRLTVV.

The genes are TRBV18 and TRBJ2-5; 8 positions match TRBD1. CDR3 size: 15 residues. V lost 1 base, J lost 5 bases, and 6 bases stayed unmatched. Germline CDR1 and CDR2: KGHSH and LQKENI. The CDR3 nucleotides are TGTGCCAGCTCACCACAAGACAGGGGCGTCGAGACCCAGTACTTC. Translating it yields CASSPQDRGVETQYF.

The V call is TRBV3-1 (or the pseudogene TRBV3-2), the J call TRBJ2-1, with 10 bases aligning to TRBD2. Germline V CDR1 and CDR2: LGHDT, YNNKEL (reference sequence). This CDR3 has 17 residues. The ends lost 0 bases at V and 9 bases at J; junction bases unmatched: 11. The CDR3 DNA reads TGTGCCAGCAGCCAAGATGATGCTAGCGGGGGCTTTCGTGAGCAGTTCTTC. Translating gives CASSQDDASGGFREQFF.

The V gene is TRBV7-9, the J gene TRBJ2-3, with TRBD1 matching 9 bases. Germline V gene data show CDR1 as SEHNR and CDR2 as FQNEAQ (reference sequence). V was clipped by 6 bases and J by 2 bases; unmatched bases: 3. CDR3 size: 14 residues. In DNA form, the CDR3 reads TGTGCCAGCAGGCGGACAGGGGCCACAGATACGCAGTATTTT. It yields the protein CASRRTGATDTQYF.

The genes are TRBV2 and TRBJ1-5; 7 bases line up with TRBD1. This CDR3 spans 16 amino acids. From germline, CDR1 is SNHLY and CDR2 FYNNEI. Unmatched junction bases numbered 10, after V lost 7 bases and J lost 1 base. The CDR3 is CASTFKGGLSNQPQHF. The CDR3 DNA reads TGTGCCAGCACTTTTAAAGGGGGCTTGAGCAATCAGCCCCAGCATTTT.

The chain joins TRBV3-1 (or the pseudogene TRBV3-2) to TRBJ2-3, with D possibly matching TRBD2 (6 bases). The CDR3 runs to 15 residues. Germline V gives CDR1 LGHDT, CDR2 YNNKEL (reference sequence). V lost 0 bases, J lost 6 bases, and 13 bases lay in between. The CDR3 nucleotides are TGTGCCAGCAGCCAAGATCGCACGGCGGGGGATACGCAGTATTTT. Translation gives CASSQDRTAGDTQYF.

The chain employs TRBV10-3 and TRBJ2-3; 9 bases are a match to TRBD2. The CDR3 runs to 15 residues. Trimming removed 6 bases from V and 1 base from J; junction bases left unmatched: 5. Germline CDR1 and CDR2: ENHRY and SYGVKD. As DNA, the CDR3 is TGTGCCATCAGGACCAGGACTAGCGGCACAGATACGCAGTATTTT. This encodes CAIRTRTSGTDTQYF.

The rearrangement joins TRBV6-6 to TRBJ2-7; TRBD1 matches 9 bases. V lost 6 bases to trimming and J lost 6 bases; unmatched junction nucleotides: 12. The germline gives CDR1 MNHNY, CDR2 SVGAGI (reference sequence). CDR3 length: 15 amino acids. The CDR3 bases are TGTGCCAGCAGCTCGGAGGGGACAGGGCCCCCCGAGCAGTACTTC. Translation gives CASSSEGTGPPEQYF.

V is TRBV5-1 and J is TRBJ2-3; TRBD2 aligns across 8 bases. Trimming cost V 4 bases and J 0 bases; bases outside gene matches: 13. CDR1 SGHRS and CDR2 YFSETQ come from the germline V gene. The CDR3 is 18 residues long. In DNA, the CDR3 is TGCGCCAGCAGCAGGGAGGTAGCGGGGAATCCTAGCACAGATACGCAGTATTTT. Its translation: CASSREVAGNPSTDTQYF.

CDR3: CASSPTGGRRTDTQYF. CDR3 sequence (DNA): TGTGCCAGCTCACCGACAGGGGGGAGACGCACAGATACGCAGTATTTT. The gene calls are TRBV18 and TRBJ2-3; 9 positions match TRBD1. V lost 3 bases to trimming and J lost 1 base; unmatched junction nucleotides: 5. This CDR3 spans 16 amino acids. CDR1 KGHSH and CDR2 LQKENI come from the germline V gene.

For the CDR3, the DNA is TGTGCCAGCAGCTTAGGGGACAGGGACTCCAAAGAGACCCAGTACTTC. It encodes CASSLGDRDSKETQYF. The chain combines TRBV7-6 with TRBJ2-5, with 9 bases that match TRBD1. V was pared by 1 base and J by 3 bases, with 6 bases of the junction left unmatched. This CDR3 has 16 amino acids. Germline loops: CDR1 SGHVS, CDR2 FNYEAQ.

The chain uses TRBV28 and TRBJ1-1; the match to TRBD1 covers 9 bases. Germline V CDR1 and CDR2: MDHEN, SYDVKM. This CDR3 comprises 14 residues. V was pared by 5 bases and J by 10 bases, with 11 bases of the junction left unmatched. CDR3 DNA: TGTGCCAGCAGTCCCCCCGGGACAGGGTCCTTAGCTTTCTTT. Translating gives CASSPPGTGSLAFF.

The chain has TRBV3-1 (or the pseudogene TRBV3-2) and TRBJ2-7; 11 nucleotides line up with TRBD2. Germline-derived CDR1 and CDR2 are LGHDT and YNNKEL (reference sequence). With V trimmed by 4 bases and J by 3 bases, 2 bases remained unmatched. The CDR3 has 14 amino acids. DNA for the CDR3: TGTGCCAGCAGCCCACTAGCGGGAGTCTACGAGCAGTACTTC. Its protein product is CASSPLAGVYEQYF.